The clone carrying this T cell receptor beta chain has ten or more counts. Its specificity is not known. This sample is part of a study of identical twins. General observations from the study: Beta clonotypes that were abundant in cord blood contained fewer insertions, a pattern absent from memory repertoires.

Only healthy Caucasians were included as donors. It was template switching that added a universal primer site, and there were unique molecular identifiers on the cDNA. TCRdb itself ran the 5' RACE reads through MiXCR, one entry per CDR3 protein. The repertoire holds more than 650,000 distinct CDR3 sequences, with approximately 6% as singletons. CDR3 length: 17 amino acids. The trim removed 0 bases at V and 7 bases at J, leaving 9 bases unmatched. Germline CDR1 is ENHRY and CDR2 is SYGVKD. The material sequenced was naive T cells sorted from blood. The rearrangement links TRBV10-3 to TRBJ2-1; TRBD2 agrees at 10 bases. The sequence came from a man between 18 and 35 years old in good health. The CDR3 is CAISESRGLAQRNEQFF. DNA of the CDR3: TGTGCCATCAGTGAGTCCAGGGGACTAGCGCAGAGAAATGAGCAGTTCTTC.